This TCR beta chain was documented in a study of technical replicates of blood from a few donors. This CDR3 comprises 15 residues. CDR1 SGDLS and CDR2 YYNGEE come from the germline V gene. Trimming removed 4 bases from V and 4 bases from J, with 15 bases in between. Clones were read by immunoSEQ multiplex PCR, and TCRdb kept only the in-frame ones, dropping some. Of around 84,000 clones listed, 98% were seen once; the top ten hold more than 0.12%. The receptor was isolated from a human donor in good health. The chain uses TRBV9 and TRBJ1-3; D perhaps matches TRBD1 (6 bases). The specimen was T cells isolated from PBMCs. The CDR3 DNA reads TGTGCCAGCAGCACAAGGGACAATCCGGGAAACACCATATATTTT. This gives the protein CASSTRDNPGNTIYF.